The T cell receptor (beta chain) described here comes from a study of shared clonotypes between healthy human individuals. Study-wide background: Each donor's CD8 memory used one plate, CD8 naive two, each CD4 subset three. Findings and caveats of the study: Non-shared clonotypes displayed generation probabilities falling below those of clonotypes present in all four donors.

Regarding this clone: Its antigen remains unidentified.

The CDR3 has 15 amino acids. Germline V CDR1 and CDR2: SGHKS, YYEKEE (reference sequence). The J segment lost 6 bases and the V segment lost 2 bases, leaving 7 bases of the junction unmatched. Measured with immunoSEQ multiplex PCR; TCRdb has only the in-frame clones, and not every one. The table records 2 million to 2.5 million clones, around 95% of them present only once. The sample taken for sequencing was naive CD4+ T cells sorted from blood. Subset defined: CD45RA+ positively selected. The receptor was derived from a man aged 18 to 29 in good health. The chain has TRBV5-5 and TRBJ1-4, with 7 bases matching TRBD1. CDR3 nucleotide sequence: TGTGCCAGCAGCTTCCGAGGGGGCGCTTATGAAAAACTGTTTTTT. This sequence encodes CASSFRGGAYEKLFF.